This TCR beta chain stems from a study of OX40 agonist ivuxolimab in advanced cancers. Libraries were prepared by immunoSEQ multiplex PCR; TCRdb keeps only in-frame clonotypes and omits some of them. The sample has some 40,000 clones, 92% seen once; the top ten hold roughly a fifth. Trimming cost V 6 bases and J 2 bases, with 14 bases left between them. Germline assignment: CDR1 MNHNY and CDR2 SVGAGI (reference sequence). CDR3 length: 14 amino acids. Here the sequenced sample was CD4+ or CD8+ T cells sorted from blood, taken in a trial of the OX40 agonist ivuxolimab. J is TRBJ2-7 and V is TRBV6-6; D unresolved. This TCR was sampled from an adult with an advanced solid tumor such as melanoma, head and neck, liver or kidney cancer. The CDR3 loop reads CASSETSEAYEQYF. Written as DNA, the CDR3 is TGTGCCAGCAGCGAAACTTCAGAGGCCTACGAGCAGTACTTC.